One and the same sample provided the 18 T cell receptor beta chains below, sequenced in a study of blood T cell repertoires in COVID-19 (dated by TCRdb to between 2020 and 2021). The library was prepared using the immunoSEQ multiplex PCR assay. What TCRdb holds here is the immuneACCESS table cut down to in-frame rearrangements. Part of the clones is not present; checked against another copy, under half of the missing clones reflect an unresolved V gene, and the others are unexplained. Across this sample there are about 120,000 clones, with 85% to 90% seen only once. Approximately 8.7% of the sample rests with the top ten. The sample comprised peripheral blood. The source is a man between 65 and 85 years old who had recovered from COVID-19.

This sequence joins TRBV28 and TRBJ1-2; D possibly corresponds to TRBD1 (6 bases). V gave up 3 bases and J gave up 2 bases, with 13 bases separating them. The CDR3 runs 15 residues. Germline V lookup: CDR1 MDHEN, CDR2 SYDVKM. The CDR3 DNA is TGTGCCAGCAGTTTGGGGGGGCGTGGGAACTATGGCTACACCTTC. Encoded protein: CASSLGGRGNYGYTF.

Points on this clone: This sample includes further DNA sequences coding for the same CDR3. The V gene is TRBV27, the J gene TRBJ2-7, with TRBD1 matching 10 bases. Looked up from germline, CDR1 is MNHEY and CDR2 is SMNVEV (reference sequence). This CDR3 is 15 amino acids long. Germline trimming cut 0 bases from V and 3 bases from J; bases unmatched to any gene: 2. The CDR3 DNA reads as TGTGCCAGCAGTTTATCCTGGACAGGGGGCTACGAGCAGTACTTC. Amino acid sequence: CASSLSWTGGYEQYF.

The rearrangement links TRBV28 to TRBJ1-6; D gene unclear. The ends were cut back, 5 bases at V and 2 bases at J, with 25 bases in the middle. The CDR3 loop spans 20 amino acids. CDR1 is MDHEN and CDR2 is SYDVKM in the germline V gene. The chain's CDR3 is CASSPRRGGSKRPYNSPLHF. As DNA, the CDR3 is TGTGCCAGCAGTCCCAGGCGGGGAGGGAGCAAACGGCCCTATAATTCACCCCTCCACTTT.

The J gene is TRBJ1-5, the V gene TRBV6-6; 7 positions match TRBD1. Germline V gene lookup returns CDR1 MNHNY and CDR2 SVGAGI (reference sequence). V lost 2 bases to trimming and J lost 7 bases; unmatched junction nucleotides: 2. The CDR3 has 13 residues. CDR3 coding DNA: TGTGCCAGCAGTTACGACAGGGAGCAGCCCCAGCATTTT. Translated, it gives CASSYDREQPQHF.

V gene TRBV4-2 combines with J gene TRBJ2-7, with 10 positions matching TRBD2. With V trimmed by 0 bases and J by 4 bases, 9 bases remained unmatched. CDR1 and CDR2 from the germline V gene are LGHNA and YNFKEQ. The CDR3 is made up of 17 amino acids. In DNA, the CDR3 is TGTGCCAGCAGCCAAGATCACGCTAGCGGGAGTGTGTACGAGCAGTACTTC. Translating gives CASSQDHASGSVYEQYF.

The genes are TRBV7-6 and TRBJ2-5; 12 nucleotides line up with TRBD2. Germline lookup yields CDR1 SGHVS and CDR2 FNYEAQ. The CDR3 loop spans 16 amino acids. Germline trimming cut 5 bases from V and 5 bases from J; bases unmatched to any gene: 9. The CDR3 is CASSRGLAGNGETQYF. In DNA form, the CDR3 reads TGTGCCAGCAGCAGAGGACTAGCGGGGAATGGCGAGACCCAGTACTTC. The full variable domain, completed using reference TRBV7-6 and TRBJ2-5, is GAGVSQSPRYKVTKRGQDVALRCDPISGHVSLYWYRQALGQGPEFLTYFNYEAQQDKSGLPNDRFSAERPEGSISTLTIQRTEQRDSAMYRCASSRGLAGNGETQYFGPGTRLLVL.

This rearrangement joins TRBV2 to TRBJ2-2; 11 bases line up with TRBD2. Trimming cost V 7 bases and J 3 bases; bases outside gene matches: 4. Germline loops: CDR1 SNHLY, CDR2 FYNNEI. The CDR3 is 15 amino acids. The CDR3 sequence is CASNLAGGDTGELFF. CDR3 coding DNA: TGTGCCAGCAATTTAGCGGGGGGGGACACCGGGGAGCTGTTTTTT.

The V and J genes are TRBV7-9 and TRBJ1-1, with 7 bases aligning to TRBD1. J lost 0 bases, V lost 5 bases, and 9 bases had no gene match. From germline, CDR1 is SEHNR and CDR2 FQNEAQ (reference sequence). The CDR3 covers 16 residues. The CDR3 reads CASSARQGPMNTEAFF. The CDR3 DNA reads TGTGCCAGCAGCGCTAGACAGGGACCCATGAACACTGAAGCTTTCTTT.

The rearrangement joins TRBV7-6 to TRBJ1-1, with 8 bases that match TRBD1. The CDR3 is made up of 16 amino acids. The V gene's germline CDR1 is SGHVS and CDR2 FNYEAQ. V lost 4 bases to trimming and J lost 5 bases; unmatched junction nucleotides: 12. The chain's CDR3 is CASSSDNRGMGTEAFF. The DNA for the CDR3 is TGTGCCAGCAGCTCAGATAACAGGGGGATGGGGACTGAAGCTTTCTTT.

The chain links TRBV2 to TRBJ2-2, with TRBD1 as a possible D gene (5 bases). The germline V and J ends were trimmed by 4 bases and 7 bases, with 10 bases remaining between them. CDR1 and CDR2 from the germline V gene are SNHLY and FYNNEI. The CDR3 loop spans 13 amino acids. Written as DNA, the CDR3 is TGTGCCAGCAGTGTCAGGGTAGGCGGGGAGCTGTTTTTT. This sequence encodes CASSVRVGGELFF.

The sample holds a few counts of this clone. The J gene is TRBJ1-2, the V gene TRBV4-3, with a tentative D call TRBD1 (6 bases). Germline lookup yields CDR1 LGHNA and CDR2 YSLEER. Trimming shortened V by 5 bases and J by 2 bases, and 24 bases separated the two germline ends. This CDR3 spans 18 amino acids. The CDR3 reads CASSVNAPQGSTNYGYTF. The DNA of the CDR3 is TGCGCCAGCAGCGTAAACGCTCCTCAGGGGAGTACGAACTATGGCTACACCTTC.

The J gene is TRBJ2-2, the V gene TRBV11-2; 10 bases align to TRBD2. Germline CDR1 is SGHAT and CDR2 is FQNNGV. The CDR3 spans 15 residues. V shed 7 bases, J shed 6 bases, and the junction held 8 bases outside the gene matches. CDR3 region: CASTERGGLAGELFF. DNA for the CDR3: TGTGCCAGCACCGAGCGGGGGGGCCTAGCCGGGGAGCTGTTTTTT.

This clone was found once. J is TRBJ1-5 and V is TRBV7-2; D is perhaps TRBD1 (5 bases). The J call is doubtful: the DNA matches TRBJ2-3 better. Germline V gene data show CDR1 as SGHTA and CDR2 as FQGNSA. This CDR3 has 14 residues. CDR3 in DNA: TGTGCCAGCAGCTTAAGCAGGGAAAATCAGCCCCAGTATTTT. Translated: CASSLSRENQPQYF.

A few counts support this clone. The chain recombines TRBV5-5 with TRBJ2-1, with 7 positions matching TRBD2. The CDR3 has 16 residues. J lost 0 bases, V lost 7 bases, and 10 bases had no gene match. Looked up from germline, CDR1 is SGHKS and CDR2 is YYEKEE (reference sequence). The CDR3 loop is CASGELATSSYNEQFF. In DNA form, the CDR3 reads TGTGCCAGCGGGGAACTAGCGACAAGCTCCTACAATGAGCAGTTCTTC.

The chain has TRBV9 and TRBJ2-2, with a weak D call TRBD1 (6 bases). Germline loops: CDR1 SGDLS, CDR2 YYNGEE. The CDR3 totals 17 residues. V was clipped by 2 bases and J by 5 bases, with 19 bases between them. The CDR3 reads CASSVPPWGRRTGELFF. DNA for the CDR3: TGTGCCAGCAGCGTCCCCCCGTGGGGGCGTCGAACCGGGGAGCTGTTTTTT.

This chain uses TRBV5-1 with TRBJ1-1, with a tentative D call TRBD1 (5 bases). This CDR3 contains 16 residues. Germline V gene lookup returns CDR1 SGHRS and CDR2 YFSETQ. V lost 0 bases and J 1 base, leaving 13 bases between the germline ends. The CDR3 DNA reads as TGCGCCAGCAGCTTGGCCATCCGGGGGAAGAACACTGAAGCTTTCTTT. Translated: CASSLAIRGKNTEAFF.

The rearrangement joins TRBV5-1 to TRBJ2-1, with D perhaps matching TRBD1 (5 bases). Germline lookup yields CDR1 SGHRS and CDR2 YFSETQ. The CDR3 covers 12 residues. The germline V and J ends were trimmed by 3 bases and 6 bases, with 7 bases remaining between them. The CDR3 reads CASSSDSNEQFF. In DNA form, the CDR3 reads TGCGCCAGCAGCTCTGACAGCAATGAGCAGTTCTTC. Looking up the rest from reference TRBV5-1 and TRBJ2-1 gives the full variable domain: KAGVTQTPRYLIKTRGQQVTLSCSPISGHRSVSWYQQTPGQGLQFLFEYFSETQRNKGNFPGRFSGRQFSNSRSEMNVSTLELGDSALYLCASSSDSNEQFFGPGTRLTVL.

The CDR3 loop reads CASSHGQGMNTEAFF. The CDR3 DNA reads TGCGCCAGCAGCCATGGCCAGGGGATGAACACTGAAGCTTTCTTT. V usage is TRBV4-1 and J usage is TRBJ1-1; the D gene is possibly TRBD1 (6 bases). Trimming took off 3 bases at V and 0 bases at J, with 11 bases between the two ends. The germline gives CDR1 MGHRA, CDR2 YSYEKL. The CDR3 loop spans 15 amino acids.